A single sample is the source of the 15 T cell receptor beta chains below, sequenced in a study of cytomegalovirus exposure and HLA in healthy donors. PCR was performed using 60 Vbeta and 13 Jbeta primers. Using immunoSEQ multiplex PCR, the repertoire was profiled, and TCRdb retains in-frame clones only, with some absent. The sample spans about 40,000 clones; the ten largest clones claim 4%. Sample: PBMCs. The source of these receptors is a male donor in good health and CMV-seronegative.

The rearrangement links TRBV2 to TRBJ1-3; 12 bases are shared with TRBD1. There are 16 residues in the CDR3. V lost 6 bases to trimming and J lost 2 bases; unmatched junction nucleotides: 5. The germline gives CDR1 SNHLY, CDR2 FYNNEI. CDR3 sequence reads: CASRPGTGGTGNTIYF. The CDR3 DNA reads as TGTGCCAGCAGACCCGGGACAGGGGGCACTGGAAACACCATATATTTT.

The chain recombines TRBV10-2 with TRBJ2-7, with a tentative D call TRBD1 (6 bases). The CDR3 loop spans 12 amino acids. Germline V lookup: CDR1 WSHSY, CDR2 SAAADI. V gave up 5 bases and J gave up 5 bases, with 10 bases separating them. The chain's CDR3 is CASSQQGDEQYF. The CDR3 DNA reads as TGCGCCAGCAGTCAACAGGGAGACGAGCAGTACTTC.

The V and J genes are TRBV5-1 and TRBJ1-1, with D tentatively TRBD1 (5 bases). The V gene's germline CDR1 is SGHRS and CDR2 YFSETQ. The CDR3 is 14 residues long. Trimming cost V 0 bases and J 5 bases, with 11 bases left between them. CDR3 sequence reads: CASSLVTGGTEAFF. The CDR3 DNA sequence: TGCGCCAGCAGCTTGGTTACAGGAGGGACTGAAGCTTTCTTT.

J is TRBJ1-4 and V is TRBV2; the D gene is possibly TRBD1 (6 bases). Germline CDR1 is SNHLY and CDR2 is FYNNEI. This CDR3 region has 14 residues. With 6 bases removed from V and 6 bases from J, the gap between germline ends came to 14 bases. CDR3 bases: TGTGCCAGCAGACCCGGGACAACGGATGAAAAACTGTTTTTT. Protein product: CASRPGTTDEKLFF.

CDR3 in amino acids: CAGRGEGGNEKLFF. The CDR3 region has the DNA TGTGCCGGCCGCGGAGAAGGCGGGAATGAAAAACTGTTTTTT. The chain is built from TRBV7-9 and TRBJ1-4; unclear D gene. The CDR3 spans 14 residues. Deletions cut 11 bases from V and 5 bases from J, with 18 bases between. CDR1 and CDR2 (germline): SEHNR, FQNEAQ (reference sequence).

CDR3 nucleotide sequence: TGTGCCATCAGTCAGGGTGAGGGAAACACCATATATTTT. Encoded protein: CAISQGEGNTIYF. V is TRBV10-3 and J is TRBJ1-3, with D maybe TRBD1 (5 bases). Trimming left V 5 bases short and J 4 bases short, with 9 bases between. The CDR3 has 13 residues. Germline CDR1 and CDR2: ENHRY and SYGVKD.

The V call is TRBV29-1, the J call TRBJ2-7; 9 bases match TRBD1. CDR3 size: 13 residues. Germline-derived CDR1 and CDR2 are SQVTM and ANQGSEA. The trim removed 5 bases at V and 4 bases at J, leaving 6 bases unmatched. The CDR3 protein is CSVLGTGHYEQYF. The CDR3 DNA reads TGCAGCGTTTTAGGGACAGGGCATTACGAGCAGTACTTC.

This chain uses TRBV27 with TRBJ1-1; no definite D call. CDR3 length: 14 residues. The V gene lost 2 bases and the J gene lost 0 bases, with 7 bases spanning the gap. CDR1 is MNHEY and CDR2 is SMNVEV in the germline V gene (reference sequence). The CDR3 DNA reads TGTGCCAGCAGTTTAAGGCAGGTGAACACTGAAGCTTTCTTT. Its protein product is CASSLRQVNTEAFF.

This chain joins TRBV6-5 and TRBJ2-7; a possible D gene is TRBD1 (6 bases). Germline V gene sequence: CDR1 MNHEY, CDR2 SVGAGI. The ends were cut back, 4 bases at V and 1 base at J, with 11 bases in the middle. The CDR3 totals 14 residues. This CDR3 reads CASSSVDRSYEQYF. The CDR3 DNA reads TGTGCCAGCAGTTCCGTGGACAGATCCTACGAGCAGTACTTC.

This sequence joins TRBV6-1 and TRBJ2-3; 11 positions match TRBD2. Germline V gene lookup returns CDR1 MNHNS and CDR2 SASEGT. J gave up 3 bases and V 5 bases, and 4 bases lay outside the gene matches. This CDR3 is built from 15 residues. This CDR3 reads CASSLLAGETDTQYF. CDR3 in DNA: TGTGCCAGCAGTCTACTAGCGGGGGAGACAGATACGCAGTATTTT.

CDR3 nucleotides: TGTGCCAGCATAAGGGGAGGGATGACCGGGGAGCTGTTTTTT. Protein: CASIRGGMTGELFF. The chain is built from TRBV2 and TRBJ2-2, with 7 bases that match TRBD2. V dropped 7 bases and J dropped 5; count of bases not matched to a gene: 7. The CDR3 length is 14 residues. From germline, CDR1 is SNHLY and CDR2 FYNNEI.

This chain uses TRBV4-1 with TRBJ1-2, with TRBD1 identical over 10 bases. V shed 4 bases and J 7 bases; nucleotides not matched to a gene: 9. CDR1 MGHRA and CDR2 YSYEKL come from the germline V gene. CDR3 size: 15 residues. CDR3 sequence: CASSRSTGGVIGYTF. CDR3 nucleotides: TGCGCCAGCAGCCGATCGACAGGGGGCGTTATTGGCTACACCTTC.

The chain carries TRBV4-1 and TRBJ2-7, with unresolved D. V was cut by 0 bases and J by 4 bases, with 7 bases left in between. CDR1 and CDR2 (germline): MGHRA, YSYEKL. The CDR3 has 13 amino acids. CDR3 amino acids: CASSQERIYEQYF. In nucleotides, the CDR3 is TGCGCCAGCAGCCAAGAGAGAATATACGAGCAGTACTTC.

The rearrangement links TRBV11-2 to TRBJ2-3; no firm D call. Germline CDR1 and CDR2: SGHAT and FQNNGV. V was trimmed by 5 bases and J by 7 bases, leaving 7 bases between them. The CDR3 has 11 amino acids. The CDR3 bases are TGTGCCAGCAGCCCGACAAATACGCAGTATTTT. Its translation is CASSPTNTQYF.

The CDR3 region has the DNA TGCGCCAGCAGCTTGGAGACCGCCGGGGGCTACACCTTC. Translation: CASSLETAGGYTF. The J gene is TRBJ1-2, the V gene TRBV5-1; no firm D call. CDR1 and CDR2 (germline): SGHRS, YFSETQ. CDR3 length: 13 residues. V lost 0 bases to trimming and J lost 8 bases, with 11 bases between them.